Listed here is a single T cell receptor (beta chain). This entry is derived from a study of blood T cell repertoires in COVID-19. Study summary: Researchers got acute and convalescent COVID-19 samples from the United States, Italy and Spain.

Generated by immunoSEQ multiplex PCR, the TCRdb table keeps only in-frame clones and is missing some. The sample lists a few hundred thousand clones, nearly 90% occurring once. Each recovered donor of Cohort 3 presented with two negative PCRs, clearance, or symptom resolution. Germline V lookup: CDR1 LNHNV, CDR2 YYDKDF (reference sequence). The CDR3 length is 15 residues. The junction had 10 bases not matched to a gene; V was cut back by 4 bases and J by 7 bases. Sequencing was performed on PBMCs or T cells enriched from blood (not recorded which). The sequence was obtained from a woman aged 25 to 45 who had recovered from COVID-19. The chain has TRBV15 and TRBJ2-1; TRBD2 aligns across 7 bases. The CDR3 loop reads CATSISGLEVNEQFF. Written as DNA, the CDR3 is TGTGCCACCAGCATTAGCGGGCTAGAGGTGAATGAGCAGTTCTTC.